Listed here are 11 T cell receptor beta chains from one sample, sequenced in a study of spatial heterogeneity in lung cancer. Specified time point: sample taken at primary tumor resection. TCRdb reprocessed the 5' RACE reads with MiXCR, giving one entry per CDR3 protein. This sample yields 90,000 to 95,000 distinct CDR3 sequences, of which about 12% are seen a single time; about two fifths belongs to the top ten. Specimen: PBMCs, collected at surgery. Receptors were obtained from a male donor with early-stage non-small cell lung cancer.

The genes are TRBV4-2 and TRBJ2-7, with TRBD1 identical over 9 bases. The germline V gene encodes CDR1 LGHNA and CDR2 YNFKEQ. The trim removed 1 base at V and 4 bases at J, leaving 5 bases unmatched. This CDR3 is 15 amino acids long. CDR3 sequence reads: CASSQGTGAPYEQYF. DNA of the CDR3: TGTGCCAGCAGCCAAGGGACAGGGGCTCCTTACGAGCAGTACTTC.

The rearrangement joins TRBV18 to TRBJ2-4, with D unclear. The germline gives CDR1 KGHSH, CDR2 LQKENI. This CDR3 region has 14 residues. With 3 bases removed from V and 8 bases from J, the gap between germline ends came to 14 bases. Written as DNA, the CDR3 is TGTGCCAGCTCACCCACCCTAAGGGCTGACATTCAGTACTTC. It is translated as CASSPTLRADIQYF.

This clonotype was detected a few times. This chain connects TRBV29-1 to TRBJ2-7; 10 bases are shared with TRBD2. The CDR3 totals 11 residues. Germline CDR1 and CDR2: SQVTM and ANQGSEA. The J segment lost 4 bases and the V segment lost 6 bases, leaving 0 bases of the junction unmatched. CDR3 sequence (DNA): TGCAGCGTGGGACTAGCGTACGAGCAGTACTTC. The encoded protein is CSVGLAYEQYF.

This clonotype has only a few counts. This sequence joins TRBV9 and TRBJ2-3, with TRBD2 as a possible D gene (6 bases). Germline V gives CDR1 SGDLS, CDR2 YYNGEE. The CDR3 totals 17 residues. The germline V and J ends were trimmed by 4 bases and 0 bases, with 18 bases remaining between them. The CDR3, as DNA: TGTGCCAGCAGCCCAGCCCCTCCGGGGACTAGCACAGATACGCAGTATTTT. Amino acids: CASSPAPPGTSTDTQYF.

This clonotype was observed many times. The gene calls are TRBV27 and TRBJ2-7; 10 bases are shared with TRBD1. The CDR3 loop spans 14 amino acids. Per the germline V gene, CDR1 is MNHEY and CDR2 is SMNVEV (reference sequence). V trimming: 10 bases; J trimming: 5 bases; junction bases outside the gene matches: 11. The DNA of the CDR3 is TGTGCCAACGCCCGACAGGGGGCGATACACGAGCAGTACTTC. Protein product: CANARQGAIHEQYF.

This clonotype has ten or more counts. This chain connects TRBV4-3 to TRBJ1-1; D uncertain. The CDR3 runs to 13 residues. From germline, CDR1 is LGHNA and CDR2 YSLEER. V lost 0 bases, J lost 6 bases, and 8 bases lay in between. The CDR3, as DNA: TGCGCCAGCAGCCAAGATAGGGCCGCTGAAGCTTTCTTT. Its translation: CASSQDRAAEAFF.

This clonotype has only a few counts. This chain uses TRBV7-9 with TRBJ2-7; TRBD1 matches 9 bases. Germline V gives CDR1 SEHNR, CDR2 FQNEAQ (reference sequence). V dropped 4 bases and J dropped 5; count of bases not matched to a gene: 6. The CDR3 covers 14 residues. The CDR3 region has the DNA TGTGCCAGCAGCTCGGGACAGGGAGTACACGAGCAGTACTTC. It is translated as CASSSGQGVHEQYF.

CDR3 DNA: TGCAGTGCTAAGACAGGGGGTATGAACACTGAAGCTTTCTTT. Amino acids: CSAKTGGMNTEAFF. This rearrangement joins TRBV20-1 to TRBJ1-1; 9 bases line up with TRBD1. This CDR3 region has 14 residues. CDR1 is DFQATT, CDR2 SNEGSKA, per germline (reference sequence). The ends lost 4 bases at V and 0 bases at J; junction bases unmatched: 3.

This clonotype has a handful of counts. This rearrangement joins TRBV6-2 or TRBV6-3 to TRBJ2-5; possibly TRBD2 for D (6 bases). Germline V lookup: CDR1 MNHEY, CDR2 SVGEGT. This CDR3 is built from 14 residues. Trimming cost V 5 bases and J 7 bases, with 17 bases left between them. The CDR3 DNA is TGTGCCAGCAGTCAAACTAGCCTTGCGACGACCCAGTACTTC. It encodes CASSQTSLATTQYF.

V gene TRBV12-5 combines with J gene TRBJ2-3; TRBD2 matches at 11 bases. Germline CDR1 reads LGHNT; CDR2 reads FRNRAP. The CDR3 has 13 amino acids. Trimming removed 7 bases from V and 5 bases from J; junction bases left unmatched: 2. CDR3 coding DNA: TGTGCTAGTGCCCTAGCGGGAGGAGATACGCAGTATTTT. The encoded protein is CASALAGGDTQYF.

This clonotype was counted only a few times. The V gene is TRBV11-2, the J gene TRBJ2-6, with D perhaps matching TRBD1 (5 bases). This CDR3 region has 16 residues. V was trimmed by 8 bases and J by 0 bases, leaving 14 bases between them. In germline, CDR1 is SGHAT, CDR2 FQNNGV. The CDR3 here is CASLDTTYSGANVLTF. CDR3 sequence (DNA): TGTGCCAGCCTGGACACGACGTACTCTGGGGCCAACGTCCTGACTTTC.